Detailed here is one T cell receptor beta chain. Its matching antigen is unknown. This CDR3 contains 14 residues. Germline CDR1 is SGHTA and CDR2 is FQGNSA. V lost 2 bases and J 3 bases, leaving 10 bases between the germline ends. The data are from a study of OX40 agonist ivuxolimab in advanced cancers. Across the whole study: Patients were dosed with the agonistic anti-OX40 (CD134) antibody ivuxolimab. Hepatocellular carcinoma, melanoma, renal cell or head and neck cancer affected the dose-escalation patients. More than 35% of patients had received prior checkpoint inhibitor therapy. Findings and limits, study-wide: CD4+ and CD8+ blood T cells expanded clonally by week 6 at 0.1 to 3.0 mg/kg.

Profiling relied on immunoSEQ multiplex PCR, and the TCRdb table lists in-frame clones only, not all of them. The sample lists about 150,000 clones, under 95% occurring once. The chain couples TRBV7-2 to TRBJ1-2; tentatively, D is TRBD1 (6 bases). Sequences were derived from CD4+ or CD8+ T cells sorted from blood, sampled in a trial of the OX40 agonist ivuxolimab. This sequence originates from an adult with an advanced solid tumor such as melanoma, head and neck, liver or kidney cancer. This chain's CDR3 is CASSLRRGDYGYTF. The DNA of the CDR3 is TGTGCCAGCAGCTTAAGGAGGGGGGACTATGGCTACACCTTC.